The 32 T cell receptor beta chains reported below all come from one sample, sequenced in a study of blood T cell repertoires in COVID-19. Assay used: immunoSEQ multiplex PCR; TCRdb lists only in-frame clones, some missing. In the table there are fewer than 350,000 clones, 88% of which are singletons. Sequencing used PBMCs or T cells enriched from blood (not recorded which). These TCRs come from a woman aged 25 to 39 who had recovered from COVID-19.

This chain uses TRBV5-1 with TRBJ2-3; a possible D gene is TRBD1 (5 bases). The V gene lost 5 bases and the J gene lost 0 bases, with 16 bases spanning the gap. The germline V gene encodes CDR1 SGHRS and CDR2 YFSETQ. The CDR3 sequence is 16 residues long. CDR3 sequence: CASSWGGGSSTDTQYF. For the CDR3, the DNA is TGCGCCAGCAGTTGGGGCGGCGGATCTAGCACAGATACGCAGTATTTT. Using reference TRBV5-1 and TRBJ2-3 for the parts outside the CDR3, the full variable domain is KAGVTQTPRYLIKTRGQQVTLSCSPISGHRSVSWYQQTPGQGLQFLFEYFSETQRNKGNFPGRFSGRQFSNSRSEMNVSTLELGDSALYLCASSWGGGSSTDTQYFGPGTRLTVL.

The chain is built from TRBV29-1 and TRBJ2-7; the D gene is possibly TRBD2 (6 bases). V lost 3 bases, J lost 5 bases, and 14 bases lay in between. In germline, CDR1 is SQVTM, CDR2 ANQGSEA. The CDR3 is 13 amino acids. The CDR3 nucleotides are TGCAGCGTTGAGGCGGGGAATTGGGACGAGCAGTACTTC. This encodes CSVEAGNWDEQYF.

The chain carries TRBV28 and TRBJ2-5; TRBD1 aligns across 8 bases. This CDR3 is 14 amino acids long. V lost 4 bases, J lost 1 base, and 2 bases stayed unmatched. The germline V gene encodes CDR1 MDHEN and CDR2 SYDVKM. The CDR3 DNA sequence: TGTGCCAGCAGTTCTGGACAGGGCCAAGAGACCCAGTACTTC. Translated, it gives CASSSGQGQETQYF.

This rearrangement joins TRBV10-3 to TRBJ1-1; 8 nucleotides align to TRBD1. This CDR3 is built from 16 residues. The germline gives CDR1 ENHRY, CDR2 SYGVKD. Germline trimming cut 5 bases from V and 4 bases from J; bases unmatched to any gene: 12. CDR3 region: CAISPHRTGRTTEAFF. DNA of the CDR3: TGTGCCATCAGTCCCCATAGGACAGGGCGGACCACTGAAGCTTTCTTT.

The chain links TRBV3-1 (or the pseudogene TRBV3-2) to TRBJ1-4, with a tentative D call TRBD1 (5 bases). CDR1 LGHDT and CDR2 YNNKEL come from the germline V gene (reference sequence). CDR3 size: 14 residues. V lost 6 bases, J lost 8 bases, and 16 bases lay in between. The CDR3 bases are TGTGCCAGCAGGGTGACTCCTCAGGGCGAAAAACTGTTTTTT. It yields the protein CASRVTPQGEKLFF.

The sample holds a few counts of this clone. V and J are TRBV28 and TRBJ1-1, with D possibly TRBD1 on 5 matching bases. The CDR3 runs 14 residues. The ends were cut back, 1 base at V and 5 bases at J, with 11 bases in the middle. Germline assignment: CDR1 MDHEN and CDR2 SYDVKM. CDR3 nucleotide sequence: TGTGCCAGCAGTTTATTGGGGGAGGGTACTGAAGCTTTCTTT. Its protein is CASSLLGEGTEAFF.

The chain uses TRBV7-2 and TRBJ1-2, with 10 positions matching TRBD1. The junction had 3 bases not matched to a gene; V was cut back by 1 base and J by 1 base. Germline loops: CDR1 SGHTA, CDR2 FQGNSA. CDR3 size: 16 residues. The CDR3 sequence: CASSLVGTGDNYGYTF. DNA for the CDR3: TGTGCCAGCAGCTTAGTCGGGACAGGGGATAACTATGGCTACACCTTC. Full variable domain (missing parts from reference TRBV7-2 and TRBJ1-2): GAGVSQSPSNKVTEKGKDVELRCDPISGHTALYWYRQSLGQGLEFLIYFQGNSAPDKSGLPSDRFSAERTGGSVSTLTIQRTQQEDSAVYLCASSLVGTGDNYGYTFGSGTRLTVV.

The chain employs TRBV28 and TRBJ1-3, with a possible D match to TRBD1 (6 bases). Trimming shortened V by 3 bases and J by 0 bases, and 12 bases separated the two germline ends. This CDR3 region has 16 residues. Looked up from germline, CDR1 is MDHEN and CDR2 is SYDVKM. The CDR3 loop reads CASSFRGAPSGNTIYF. The CDR3 bases are TGTGCCAGCAGTTTTCGGGGGGCTCCCTCTGGAAACACCATATATTTT.

This clone was seen a single time. The J gene is TRBJ1-2, the V gene TRBV5-1, with a tentative D call TRBD1 (6 bases). The CDR3 totals 18 residues. Germline CDR1 SGHRS, CDR2 YFSETQ. V gave up 0 bases and J gave up 6 bases, with 24 bases separating them. CDR3: CASSLGDLPTTGRDGYTF. CDR3 in DNA: TGCGCCAGCAGCTTGGGGGACTTACCCACTACAGGGAGGGATGGCTACACCTTC. The complete variable domain, with remaining parts taken from reference TRBV5-1 and TRBJ1-2, reads KAGVTQTPRYLIKTRGQQVTLSCSPISGHRSVSWYQQTPGQGLQFLFEYFSETQRNKGNFPGRFSGRQFSNSRSEMNVSTLELGDSALYLCASSLGDLPTTGRDGYTFGSGTRLTVV.

This chain connects TRBV11-3 to TRBJ2-5; 12 bases agree with TRBD2. The V and J ends lost 5 bases and 5 bases, in that order; junction bases with no gene match: 6. CDR3 length equals 15 residues. CDR1 and CDR2 (germline): SGHNT, YENEEA. CDR3 sequence reads: CASSLSLAGGETQYF. The CDR3, as DNA: TGTGCCAGCAGCCTCTCACTAGCGGGGGGTGAGACCCAGTACTTC.

This chain links TRBV7-9 with TRBJ2-1, with D maybe TRBD1 (6 bases). The CDR3 is 14 amino acids. The germline V gene encodes CDR1 SEHNR and CDR2 FQNEAQ (reference sequence). The V end was cut by 5 bases, the J end by 4 bases, with 12 bases between. The DNA for the CDR3 is TGTGCCAGCAGCCTCCCAGACAGGTACAATGAGCAGTTCTTC. Protein product: CASSLPDRYNEQFF.

The chain links TRBV12-3 or TRBV12-4 to TRBJ1-1; 7 nucleotides line up with TRBD1. This CDR3 has 13 residues. The V and J ends lost 5 bases and 5 bases, in that order; junction bases with no gene match: 5. CDR3 sequence (DNA): TGTGCCAGCAGTACAGAGACAGGGACTGAAGCTTTCTTT. As protein: CASSTETGTEAFF.

This chain connects TRBV19 to TRBJ2-7; no firm D call. Trimming took off 5 bases at V and 5 bases at J, with 16 bases between the two ends. This CDR3 is 14 amino acids long. CDR1 LNHDA and CDR2 SQIVND come from the germline V gene (reference sequence). The CDR3 bases are TGTGCCAGTAGTGCGACTTCAAGGAGCGACGAGCAGTACTTC. Protein product: CASSATSRSDEQYF.

V usage is TRBV7-9 and J usage is TRBJ1-2; 12 positions match TRBD1. CDR1 SEHNR and CDR2 FQNEAQ come from the germline V gene (reference sequence). V was pared by 5 bases and J by 5 bases, with 6 bases of the junction left unmatched. This CDR3 is built from 15 residues. Here the CDR3 DNA reads TGTGCCAGCAGCCCCGGGACAGGGGGCCTTTATGGCTACACCTTC. It yields the protein CASSPGTGGLYGYTF.

V and J are TRBV7-9 and TRBJ2-3, with 8 bases matching TRBD1. This CDR3 comprises 15 residues. The J segment lost 2 bases and the V segment lost 5 bases, leaving 6 bases of the junction unmatched. Germline CDR1 reads SEHNR; CDR2 reads FQNEAQ (reference sequence). The CDR3 spells CASSLDRANTDTQYF. CDR3 in DNA: TGTGCCAGCAGCCTGGACAGGGCCAACACAGATACGCAGTATTTT.

On this clone: Other nucleotide sequences from this sample produce the same CDR3. This chain joins TRBV5-1 and TRBJ2-5, with D possibly being TRBD2 (5 bases). Germline values: CDR1 SGHRS, CDR2 YFSETQ. The CDR3 is 12 amino acids. Trimming took off 0 bases at V and 5 bases at J, with 5 bases between the two ends. Written as DNA, the CDR3 is TGCGCCAGCAGCTTGGCGGGGGAGACCCAGTACTTC. As protein: CASSLAGETQYF.

The rearrangement links TRBV5-8 to TRBJ2-6; 8 positions agree with TRBD1. J gave up 0 bases and V 4 bases, and 15 bases lay outside the gene matches. CDR1 is SGHTS, CDR2 YDEGEE, per germline. The CDR3 length is 20 residues. The CDR3, as DNA: TGTGCCAGCAGCCCTCGGGACAGGTTCGTTCCCCTCTCTGGGGCCAACGTCCTGACTTTC. It is translated as CASSPRDRFVPLSGANVLTF.

This clone appeared a single time. The gene calls are TRBV6-9 and TRBJ2-1; a possible D gene is TRBD2 (5 bases). The CDR3 consists of 14 residues. CDR1 is MNHGY, CDR2 SVAAGI, per germline. The V end lost 0 bases, the J end lost 8 bases, and 11 bases lay between the germline ends. CDR3 bases: TGTGCCAGCAGTTATTCTCCTGCGGGTGATGAGCAGTTCTTC. It specifies CASSYSPAGDEQFF.

This clone occurred once. The chain combines TRBV6-6 with TRBJ2-7; D ambiguous. The germline V gene has CDR1 MNHNY and CDR2 SVGAGI (reference sequence). V shed 2 bases and J shed 2 bases, with 7 bases lying between them. The CDR3 sequence is 13 residues long. The CDR3 reads CASSYTGPYEQYF. DNA of the CDR3: TGTGCCAGCAGTTACACCGGTCCCTACGAGCAGTACTTC.

This clone was recorded only once. The chain uses TRBV5-1 and TRBJ1-2; 8 nucleotides align to TRBD1. V shed 5 bases and J 7 bases; nucleotides not matched to a gene: 7. Looked up from germline, CDR1 is SGHRS and CDR2 is YFSETQ. The CDR3 extends over 13 amino acids. CDR3 amino acids: CASRDRDNGGYTF. In DNA, the CDR3 is TGCGCCAGCAGGGACAGGGACAACGGTGGCTACACCTTC.

V usage is TRBV7-3 and J usage is TRBJ2-3; 8 bases agree with TRBD2. Germline CDR1 is SGHTA and CDR2 is FQGTGA. The CDR3 sequence is 19 residues long. Trimming took 3 bases from V and 6 from J; bases not matched to a gene: 20. CDR3 nucleotide sequence: TGTGCCAGCAGCTTTACGGGAAGACCGGGACTAGAACCTACCGATACGCAGTATTTT. It is translated as CASSFTGRPGLEPTDTQYF.

The chain employs TRBV28 and TRBJ1-1, with 8 bases aligning to TRBD1. Germline V gives CDR1 MDHEN, CDR2 SYDVKM. J was trimmed by 0 bases and V by 2 bases; bases with no gene match: 2. The CDR3 has 15 residues. CDR3 region: CASSLDRGMNTEAFF. CDR3 sequence (DNA): TGTGCCAGCAGTTTAGACAGGGGAATGAACACTGAAGCTTTCTTT.

The V gene is TRBV18, the J gene TRBJ2-1; 7 bases match TRBD2. CDR3 length: 15 amino acids. With 3 bases clipped from V and 5 bases from J, the junction kept 7 bases outside the gene matches. Germline V gene sequence: CDR1 KGHSH, CDR2 LQKENI. The CDR3 here is CASSPAGGYNNEQFF. For the CDR3, the DNA is TGTGCCAGCTCACCTGCCGGGGGGTACAACAATGAGCAGTTCTTC.

The chain employs TRBV10-3 and TRBJ2-5; D is possibly TRBD1 (6 bases). The V gene lost 10 bases and the J gene lost 1 base, with 19 bases spanning the gap. Germline V lookup: CDR1 ENHRY, CDR2 SYGVKD. The CDR3 is 15 residues long. CDR3 DNA: TGTGCCACCAGGGACACCATAAAGGGCCAAGAGACCCAGTACTTC. Protein: CATRDTIKGQETQYF.

The chain links TRBV30 to TRBJ1-1; D gene uncertain. Germline values: CDR1 GTSNPN, CDR2 SVGIG (reference sequence). The CDR3 extends over 13 amino acids. V shed 2 bases and J shed 1 base, with 8 bases lying between them. The CDR3 region is CAWSNQANTEAFF. The DNA of the CDR3 is TGTGCCTGGAGTAACCAGGCGAACACTGAAGCTTTCTTT.

The gene calls are TRBV6-5 and TRBJ1-2; 7 nucleotides match TRBD1. J gave up 8 bases and V 7 bases, and 13 bases lay outside the gene matches. The CDR3 runs 14 residues. Germline-derived CDR1 and CDR2 are MNHEY and SVGAGI. The CDR3 is CASTHHGTAWGYTF. The CDR3 DNA sequence: TGTGCCAGCACCCACCATGGGACAGCCTGGGGCTACACCTTC.

The rearrangement joins TRBV19 to TRBJ2-6; the D gene is possibly TRBD1 (5 bases). CDR3 length: 16 residues. Deletions cut 7 bases from V and 4 bases from J, with 17 bases between. CDR1 LNHDA and CDR2 SQIVND come from the germline V gene (reference sequence). CDR3 region: CASTYDSPAGANVLTF. The CDR3 DNA sequence: TGTGCCAGTACCTACGACAGTCCCGCCGGGGCCAACGTCCTGACTTTC.

The V and J genes are TRBV3-1 (or the pseudogene TRBV3-2) and TRBJ2-7; 12 bases are a match to TRBD1. With 3 bases clipped from V and 5 bases from J, the junction kept 2 bases outside the gene matches. CDR1 is LGHDT, CDR2 YNNKEL, per germline (reference sequence). CDR3 length: 14 residues. The CDR3 reads CASSHGTGGHEQYF. As DNA, the CDR3 is TGTGCCAGCAGCCATGGGACAGGGGGCCACGAGCAGTACTTC.

This clone appeared once. The chain uses TRBV7-2 and TRBJ1-5, with 7 bases lining up with TRBD1. Germline V gives CDR1 SGHTA, CDR2 FQGNSA. V dropped 5 bases and J dropped 11; count of bases not matched to a gene: 15. This CDR3 comprises 15 residues. The CDR3 sequence: CASSPTGTVVSSQHF. The CDR3 nucleotides are TGTGCCAGCAGCCCCACCGGGACAGTCGTTTCGTCCCAGCATTTT.

The gene calls are TRBV11-2 and TRBJ1-6; the D is unclear. Trimming removed 2 bases at V and 6 bases at J, with 11 bases between. CDR1 SGHAT and CDR2 FQNNGV come from the germline V gene. The CDR3 has 15 amino acids. The CDR3 DNA sequence: TGTGCCAGCAGCTTACTCGGGGTCGCTAATTCACCCCTCCACTTT. Protein product: CASSLLGVANSPLHF.

This clone has a single count. As DNA, the CDR3 is TGTGCCAGCAGTGAAACAGGGGTTGGAAACACCATATATTTT. Its protein is CASSETGVGNTIYF. This chain links TRBV27 with TRBJ1-3, with 7 bases identical to TRBD1. In germline, CDR1 is MNHEY, CDR2 SMNVEV (reference sequence). The CDR3 extends over 14 amino acids. Trimming cost V 5 bases and J 3 bases; bases outside gene matches: 4.

This chain uses TRBV21-1 with TRBJ2-7; the table's D call TRBD1 went unverified against the DNA. TRBV21-1 is a listed pseudogene. The CDR3 is 15 residues long. The DNA of the CDR3 is TGTGCCAGCAGCAAAGAGCAAGGGGTCTCCTACGAGCAGTACTTC. Residues: CASSKEQGVSYEQYF.